This T cell receptor (beta chain) was retrieved from a study of hypomethylating agent response in myelodysplastic syndrome. Study conclusions and caveats: No significant post-treatment change in richness, rarefaction diversity or clonality, across all patients or response groups. Whether shared GLIPH2 clusters recognize novel MDS antigens was not confirmed.

Sequencing used immunoSEQ multiplex PCR; TCRdb keeps in-frame clones, though not all of them. Among over 8,000 clones listed, over 80% were seen once. Trimming cost V 0 bases and J 7 bases, with 10 bases left between them. Germline V gives CDR1 SGHRS, CDR2 YFSETQ. The CDR3 contains 13 residues. On this clone itself: The antigen is unknown.

This chain uses TRBV5-1 with TRBJ1-2, with unresolved D. This TCR derives from a human donor with myelodysplastic syndrome. Source: bone marrow, taken before or after starting hypomethylating agent treatment for myelodysplastic syndrome (not recorded which). CDR3 sequence: CASSLGGDRGYTF. In DNA, the CDR3 is TGCGCCAGCAGCTTGGGTGGGGATCGTGGCTACACCTTC. Full variable domain (outside the CDR3, taken from reference TRBV5-1 and TRBJ1-2): KAGVTQTPRYLIKTRGQQVTLSCSPISGHRSVSWYQQTPGQGLQFLFEYFSETQRNKGNFPGRFSGRQFSNSRSEMNVSTLELGDSALYLCASSLGGDRGYTFGSGTRLTVV.